This TCR beta chain was captured by sequencing in a study of beta chain features in type 1 diabetes. As to this clone: The antigen is undetermined.

Overall study findings and caveats: Shortening of TCRB CDR3s, moderate but significant, appeared in all four CD4+ subsets of Type 1 diabetes patients.

This CDR3 has 14 residues. After removal of 4 bases from V and 5 bases from J, the junction contained 6 bases not matched to a gene. The V gene's germline CDR1 is MRHNA and CDR2 SNTAGT. Sequenced material consisted of expressed TCRB transcripts (all of the isolated RNA was reverse transcribed). Sequencing used immunoSEQ multiplex PCR; TCRdb keeps in-frame clones, though not all of them. The sample lists a few hundred thousand clones, approximately 12% occurring once. V usage is TRBV6-4 and J usage is TRBJ2-3, with 7 bases aligning to TRBD2. This clonotype was sampled from a young woman with type 1 diabetes. Sequences were obtained from naive CD4+ T cells from blood. This chain's CDR3 is CASSVSGMGDTQYF. The CDR3, as DNA: TGTGCCAGCAGTGTAAGCGGGATGGGAGATACGCAGTATTTT.